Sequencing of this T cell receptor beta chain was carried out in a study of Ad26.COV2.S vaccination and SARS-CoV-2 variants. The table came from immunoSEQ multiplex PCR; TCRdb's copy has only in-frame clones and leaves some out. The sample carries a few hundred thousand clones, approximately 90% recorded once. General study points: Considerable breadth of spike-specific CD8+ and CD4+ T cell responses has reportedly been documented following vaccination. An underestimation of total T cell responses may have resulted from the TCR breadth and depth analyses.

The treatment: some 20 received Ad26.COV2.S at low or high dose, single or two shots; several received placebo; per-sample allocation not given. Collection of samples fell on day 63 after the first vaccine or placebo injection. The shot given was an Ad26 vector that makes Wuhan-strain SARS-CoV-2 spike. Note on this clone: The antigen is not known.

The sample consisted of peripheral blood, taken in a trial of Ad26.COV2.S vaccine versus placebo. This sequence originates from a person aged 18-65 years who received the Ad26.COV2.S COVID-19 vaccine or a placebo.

The CDR3 region has the DNA TGTGCCAGCAGTCCTCTAGCGGGGGGGCCGGATACGCAGTATTTT. Protein sequence: CASSPLAGGPDTQYF. The chain joins TRBV6-5 to TRBJ2-3, with 12 bases aligning to TRBD2. Germline-derived CDR1 and CDR2 are MNHEY and SVGAGI. V shed 5 bases and J 6 bases; nucleotides not matched to a gene: 6. The CDR3 totals 15 residues.